This TCR beta chain appears in the sequencing data of a study of cytomegalovirus exposure and HLA in healthy donors. Study results and limitations: In a later analysis, an Asian-associated ancestry cluster reportedly showed fewer N-insertions than the approximately 620-donor mean. CMV serostatus was the sole immune exposure information available.

The study ran its PCR with 60 Vbeta and 13 Jbeta primers. The data were produced by immunoSEQ multiplex PCR, yet TCRdb's version contains in-frame clones alone and is incomplete. The profile shows over 150,000 clones, 68% of them singletons. The CDR3 loop spans 10 amino acids. The germline gives CDR1 SQVTM, CDR2 ANQGSEA. The ends were cut back, 8 bases at V and 3 bases at J, with 7 bases in the middle. As for this clone: Its antigen is undetermined.

The sample comprised PBMCs. This TCR was sampled from a woman younger than 35 in good health and CMV-seropositive. V is TRBV29-1 and J is TRBJ1-1; D is unresolved. The CDR3 loop is CSSGDTEAFF. The CDR3 coding sequence is TGCAGCTCCGGGGACACTGAAGCTTTCTTT.